These 29 T cell receptor beta chains came from one sample sequenced in a study of healthy donors' naive CD4 and CD8 T cells. Each TCR library used approximately 500 ng of total RNA and a linear amplification protocol. One entry per CDR3 protein, called by TCRdb with MiXCR from the reads. Among about 200,000 distinct CDR3 sequences, 65% to 80% were seen once, and the ten largest hold 2% to 2.5%. Sequenced: naive CD4+ and CD8+ T cells sorted from blood, pooled from several donors. Receptors originate from a pool of human donors in good health; the sample pools cells from several healthy donors.

V and J are TRBV19 and TRBJ1-1, with 8 bases matching TRBD1. The CDR3 totals 13 residues. Germline V gives CDR1 LNHDA, CDR2 SQIVND (reference sequence). J was trimmed by 0 bases and V by 9 bases; bases with no gene match: 3. The CDR3, as DNA: TGTGCCAGCGGGACAGGCCTGAACACTGAAGCTTTCTTT. It yields the protein CASGTGLNTEAFF. The variable domain in full, with the rest retrieved from reference TRBV19 and TRBJ1-1, is DGGITQSPKYLFRKEGQNVTLSCEQNLNHDAMYWYRQDPGQGLRLIYYSQIVNDFQKGDIAEGYSVSREKKESFPLTVTSAQKNPTAFYLCASGTGLNTEAFFGQGTRLTVV.

The J gene is TRBJ1-6, the V gene TRBV19; D not certain. V was shortened by 1 base and J by 10 bases, with 8 bases between the two germline ends. Germline V gene data show CDR1 as LNHDA and CDR2 as SQIVND (reference sequence). CDR3 length: 13 residues. The CDR3 nucleotides are TGTGCCAGTAGTATAGGGTCTGGATCACCCCTCCACTTT. It specifies CASSIGSGSPLHF.

The rearrangement uses TRBV12-3 or TRBV12-4 and TRBJ2-7; TRBD1 matches at 9 bases. With V trimmed by 9 bases and J by 6 bases, 9 bases remained unmatched. The CDR3 has 13 residues. The CDR3 region is CASLGTGIREQYF. The CDR3 DNA sequence: TGTGCCAGTTTAGGGACAGGGATTCGCGAGCAGTACTTC.

The chain recombines TRBV29-1 with TRBJ2-7; 9 bases map to TRBD1. CDR1 SQVTM and CDR2 ANQGSEA come from the germline V gene. V shed 6 bases and J 5 bases; nucleotides not matched to a gene: 8. The length of the CDR3 is 13 residues. This chain's CDR3 is CSVYRGREDEQYF. Written as DNA, the CDR3 is TGCAGCGTATACAGGGGGCGCGAAGACGAGCAGTACTTC.

The chain employs TRBV7-9 and TRBJ1-2; D is uncertain. The CDR3 runs 16 residues. The V gene's germline CDR1 is SEHNR and CDR2 FQNEAQ (reference sequence). The V gene lost 2 bases and the J gene lost 3 bases, with 16 bases spanning the gap. CDR3 region: CASSLYPAGSYYGYTF. CDR3 nucleotide sequence: TGTGCCAGCAGCTTATACCCCGCTGGGAGTTACTATGGCTACACCTTC.

This rearrangement joins TRBV29-1 to TRBJ2-5, with a tentative D call TRBD1 (6 bases). Trimming left V 4 bases short and J 2 bases short, with 14 bases between. Per the germline V gene, CDR1 is SQVTM and CDR2 is ANQGSEA. The CDR3 contains 14 residues. The CDR3 is CSVVGMRGQETQYF. The CDR3 bases are TGCAGCGTTGTAGGGATGAGGGGGCAAGAGACCCAGTACTTC.

The V call is TRBV29-1, the J call TRBJ2-2, with TRBD1 matching 9 bases. The junction had 6 bases not matched to a gene; V was cut back by 0 bases and J by 4 bases. Germline CDR1 and CDR2: SQVTM and ANQGSEA. The CDR3 is made up of 16 amino acids. The CDR3 bases are TGCAGCGTTGAAGACCCACAGGGGGCGATCACCGGGGAGCTGTTTTTT. It encodes CSVEDPQGAITGELFF.

V and J are TRBV29-1 and TRBJ2-7; TRBD1 might be the D (6 bases). CDR1 and CDR2 from the germline V gene are SQVTM and ANQGSEA. The ends were cut back, 3 bases at V and 2 bases at J, with 14 bases in the middle. The CDR3 consists of 14 residues. Here the CDR3 DNA reads TGCAGCGTTGAGGTGGCAGGGGTAGCCTACGAGCAGTACTTC. As protein: CSVEVAGVAYEQYF.

The chain combines TRBV7-2 with TRBJ2-7, with D perhaps matching TRBD1 or TRBD2 (5 bases each). CDR3 length equals 15 residues. Germline assignment: CDR1 SGHTA and CDR2 FQGNSA. V dropped 0 bases and J dropped 2 bases, with 11 bases sitting between them. In DNA form, the CDR3 reads TGTGCCAGCAGCTTAGCCGGGACCGATACCTACGAGCAGTACTTC. This codes for CASSLAGTDTYEQYF.

This chain connects TRBV30 to TRBJ2-1, with D tentatively TRBD2 (5 bases). The CDR3 spans 13 residues. In germline, CDR1 is GTSNPN, CDR2 SVGIG (reference sequence). V dropped 4 bases and J dropped 0 bases, with 7 bases sitting between them. The CDR3 region has the DNA TGTGCCTGGACTACTAGCTCCTACAATGAGCAGTTCTTC. It specifies CAWTTSSYNEQFF.

This clonotype was seen a few times. This chain joins TRBV30 and TRBJ1-5; no reliable D call. The CDR3 has 15 residues. Germline-derived CDR1 and CDR2 are GTSNPN and SVGIG (reference sequence). V was cut by 1 base and J by 1 base, with 11 bases left in between. CDR3 protein: CAWSEGEGSNQPQHF. CDR3 sequence (DNA): TGTGCCTGGAGTGAGGGAGAAGGGAGCAATCAGCCCCAGCATTTT.

This clonotype has more than one count but fewer than ten. The rearrangement links TRBV29-1 to TRBJ1-1; D ambiguous. V dropped 4 bases and J dropped 1 base, with 7 bases sitting between them. Germline-derived CDR1 and CDR2 are SQVTM and ANQGSEA. The CDR3 is made up of 12 amino acids. The CDR3 region has the DNA TGCAGCGTTGGCAGGTCGAACACTGAAGCTTTCTTT. Translated, it gives CSVGRSNTEAFF.

V usage is TRBV5-1 and J usage is TRBJ1-1; D not resolved. Germline assignment: CDR1 SGHRS and CDR2 YFSETQ. V was cut by 4 bases and J by 11 bases, with 15 bases left in between. The CDR3 is 12 residues long. The CDR3 here is CASSEPGSQAFF. The CDR3 nucleotides read TGCGCCAGCAGCGAGCCGGGGAGCCAGGCTTTCTTT. The full variable domain, with the rest looked up from reference TRBV5-1 and TRBJ1-1, is KAGVTQTPRYLIKTRGQQVTLSCSPISGHRSVSWYQQTPGQGLQFLFEYFSETQRNKGNFPGRFSGRQFSNSRSEMNVSTLELGDSALYLCASSEPGSQAFFGQGTRLTVV.

This clonotype was observed a few times. The V and J genes are TRBV29-1 and TRBJ2-7; D is ambiguous. The V end lost 4 bases, the J end lost 2 bases, and 15 bases lay between the germline ends. There are 14 residues in the CDR3. The germline gives CDR1 SQVTM, CDR2 ANQGSEA. DNA for the CDR3: TGCAGCGTTGTGGTTCCTCCAACCACCTACGAGCAGTACTTC. Residues: CSVVVPPTTYEQYF.

J is TRBJ1-6 and V is TRBV6-5; weak D call: TRBD1 (5 bases). The ends were cut back, 1 base at V and 7 bases at J, with 14 bases in the middle. This CDR3 is 16 amino acids long. Germline loops: CDR1 MNHEY, CDR2 SVGAGI. Here the CDR3 reads CASSYLGQASNSPLHF. CDR3 bases: TGTGCCAGCAGTTACTTGGGGCAGGCTTCCAATTCACCCCTCCACTTT.

The J gene is TRBJ1-3, the V gene TRBV7-2; D gene unclear. The CDR3 runs 13 residues. Trimming removed 0 bases at V and 4 bases at J, with 4 bases between. CDR1 and CDR2 from the germline V gene are SGHTA and FQGNSA. The CDR3 spells CASSLARGNTIYF. The DNA for the CDR3 is TGTGCCAGCAGCTTAGCGCGGGGAAACACCATATATTTT.

The chain carries TRBV19 and TRBJ1-2; 8 bases agree with TRBD1. Germline CDR1 and CDR2: LNHDA and SQIVND (reference sequence). J gave up 7 bases and V 5 bases, and 9 bases lay outside the gene matches. CDR3 length: 14 residues. CDR3: CASSPGQGTGGYTF. The CDR3 nucleotides are TGTGCCAGTAGTCCTGGACAGGGCACAGGTGGCTACACCTTC.

This chain joins TRBV29-1 and TRBJ1-2; no definite D call. CDR1 SQVTM and CDR2 ANQGSEA come from the germline V gene. The germline V and J ends were trimmed by 6 bases and 0 bases, with 8 bases remaining between them. The CDR3 has 12 residues. The CDR3 protein is CSVVDTNYGYTF. CDR3 bases: TGCAGCGTGGTTGACACTAACTATGGCTACACCTTC.

In this sample, this clonotype turned up a few times. The V gene is TRBV5-4, the J gene TRBJ2-5, with 7 bases aligning to TRBD2. CDR3 length: 13 amino acids. Germline V gene data show CDR1 as SGHNT and CDR2 as YYREEE (reference sequence). Trimming removed 0 bases from V and 5 bases from J; junction bases left unmatched: 1. CDR3 nucleotide sequence: TGTGCCAGCAGCTTGGGAGCGGGGGAGACCCAGTACTTC. Its translation is CASSLGAGETQYF.

This chain joins TRBV15 and TRBJ1-5; 11 bases agree with TRBD1. This CDR3 has 15 amino acids. Germline-derived CDR1 and CDR2 are LNHNV and YYDKDF (reference sequence). V was clipped by 4 bases and J by 4 bases; unmatched bases: 3. The chain's CDR3 is CATSNGDRGNQPQHF. For the CDR3, the DNA is TGTGCCACCAGCAATGGGGACAGGGGGAATCAGCCCCAGCATTTT.

The chain carries TRBV12-3 or TRBV12-4 and TRBJ1-1; 7 bases fit TRBD1. This CDR3 has 12 amino acids. J gave up 10 bases and V 2 bases, and 4 bases lay outside the gene matches. This CDR3 is CASSLTTGRAFF. The CDR3 DNA reads TGTGCCAGCAGTTTAACGACAGGGCGAGCTTTCTTT.

This chain joins TRBV6-6 and TRBJ1-1; D not certain. V lost 2 bases and J 8 bases, leaving 12 bases between the germline ends. This CDR3 region has 13 residues. Germline assignment: CDR1 MNHNY and CDR2 SVGAGI (reference sequence). The CDR3 DNA is TGTGCCAGCAGTTACCCTACTAGGGTAGAAGCTTTCTTT. Translated: CASSYPTRVEAFF.

This rearrangement joins TRBV6-5 to TRBJ2-7; D is unclear. CDR3 length: 13 residues. Looked up from germline, CDR1 is MNHEY and CDR2 is SVGAGI. V was shortened by 5 bases and J by 1 base, with 9 bases between the two germline ends. The CDR3 protein is CASSISLSYEQYF. Here the CDR3 DNA reads TGTGCCAGCAGTATTTCCTTATCCTACGAGCAGTACTTC.

This clonotype has only a few counts. The chain carries TRBV27 and TRBJ2-7; D possibly matches TRBD1 or TRBD2 (5 bases each). Germline loops: CDR1 MNHEY, CDR2 SMNVEV (reference sequence). The CDR3 is made up of 11 amino acids. V lost 3 bases and J lost 6, with 6 bases in between. CDR3 DNA: TGTGCCAGCAGTTTCGGGACCGAGCAGTACTTC. It translates to CASSFGTEQYF.

V and J are TRBV27 and TRBJ2-1; unclear D gene. V was trimmed by 2 bases and J by 2 bases, leaving 10 bases between them. Looked up from germline, CDR1 is MNHEY and CDR2 is SMNVEV (reference sequence). The CDR3 spans 15 residues. The CDR3 region is CASSLIPEPYNEQFF. The CDR3 DNA is TGTGCCAGCAGTTTAATCCCTGAACCCTACAATGAGCAGTTCTTC.

The chain recombines TRBV6-5 with TRBJ2-1; D ambiguous. This CDR3 is 19 amino acids long. Trimming pared 2 bases from V and 0 bases from J, leaving 20 bases between. Germline-derived CDR1 and CDR2 are MNHEY and SVGAGI. The CDR3 region has the DNA TGTGCCAGCAGTTACCTACACATGGACCTACTCACCTCCTACAATGAGCAGTTCTTC. It is translated as CASSYLHMDLLTSYNEQFF.

The J gene is TRBJ1-4, the V gene TRBV27, with D maybe TRBD1 (5 bases). V was clipped by 2 bases and J by 7 bases, with 11 bases between them. Germline CDR1 MNHEY, CDR2 SMNVEV (reference sequence). CDR3 length equals 14 residues. In nucleotides, the CDR3 is TGTGCCAGCAGTTTAGGAGGGGCTAGTGAAAAACTGTTTTTT. Translating gives CASSLGGASEKLFF.

The rearrangement joins TRBV11-2 to TRBJ1-6; TRBD1 matches at 9 bases. V gave up 11 bases and J gave up 7 bases; unmatched junction bases: 9. The CDR3 is 14 amino acids. Germline loops: CDR1 SGHAT, CDR2 FQNNGV. The DNA of the CDR3 is TGTGCCTGCCAGGACAGGGGAACAAATTCACCCCTCCACTTT. This gives the protein CACQDRGTNSPLHF.

This rearrangement joins TRBV6-2 or TRBV6-3 to TRBJ2-1, with a tentative D call TRBD2 (6 bases). Looked up from germline, CDR1 is MNHEY and CDR2 is SVGEGT. The CDR3 is 14 residues long. The germline V and J ends were trimmed by 2 bases and 7 bases, with 12 bases remaining between them. The CDR3 protein is CASSYVPGGNEQFF. Here the CDR3 DNA reads TGTGCCAGCAGTTACGTTCCCGGAGGGAATGAGCAGTTCTTC.